In its sample, the clone carrying this T cell receptor (beta chain) was seen a few times. Each CDR3 protein is one row after TCRdb ran MiXCR on the 5' RACE reads. The table lists under 350,000 distinct CDR3 sequences, roughly 8.6% of them singletons, with 6% to 8.5% in the top ten. These data are taken from a study of identical twins. CDR3 length: 17 amino acids. Germline values: CDR1 SGHTS, CDR2 YDEGEE. After removal of 4 bases from V and 7 bases from J, the junction contained 17 bases not matched to a gene. These data also formed part of another study, on yellow fever vaccine responses in identical twins.

The sequencing input was CD8+ T cells sorted from blood. This TCR came from a woman between 18 and 29 years old in good health. The chain employs TRBV5-8 and TRBJ2-1; 7 bases match TRBD2. The CDR3, as DNA: TGTGCCAGCAGCCCGAGGACCGGGACTACTCTCGGGAATGAGCAGTTCTTC. This encodes CASSPRTGTTLGNEQFF.